The clone carrying this TCR beta chain showed up many times. The sample comes from a study of T cells in Graves' hyperthyroidism and ophthalmopathy. RNA transcripts served as the template for amplifying TCR beta CDR3 regions. Primed by the HTBI set, a first-round RT-PCR was run on the TCR CDR3. From the multiplex PCR reads, TCRdb called clonotypes with MiXCR, one entry per CDR3 protein. The sample has over 700,000 distinct CDR3 sequences, 38% seen once. The CDR3 has 15 residues. The V gene's germline CDR1 is SQVTM and CDR2 ANQGSEA. Trimming removed 1 base from V and 4 bases from J, with 16 bases in between.

This sequence joins TRBV29-1 and TRBJ1-1; D gene uncertain. The TCR originated in a man younger than 35 with Graves' hyperthyroidism. Sequencing was done on a sample of blood. The CDR3 reads CSVEAPDASLTEAFF. The CDR3 DNA reads TGCAGCGTTGAAGCGCCTGATGCCAGTCTCACTGAAGCTTTCTTT.